The text below deals with one T cell receptor (beta chain). The CDR3 totals 15 residues. Trimming cost V 4 bases and J 4 bases; bases outside gene matches: 8. The germline CDR1 and CDR2 sequences are SGHVS and FNYEAQ. In every case, the donor was a healthy Caucasian. This record belongs to a study of identical twins. One entry per CDR3 protein, called by TCRdb with MiXCR from the 5' RACE reads. The data show 350,000 to 450,000 distinct CDR3 sequences, 15% to 20% seen once. The V call is TRBV7-6, the J call TRBJ2-7, with TRBD1 matching 9 bases. The TCR originated in a man in his forties or fifties in good health. What was sequenced was naive T cells sorted from blood. CDR3 DNA: TGTGCCAGCAGCTCTGGACAGGGGTTTGGGTACGAGCAGTACTTC. Translated: CASSSGQGFGYEQYF.